This T cell receptor beta chain is from a study of blood T cell repertoires in COVID-19. Overall study context: Sites across the United States, Italy and Spain contributed samples from acute and convalescent COVID-19.

The method was immunoSEQ multiplex PCR; TCRdb's version includes in-frame clones alone and lacks a portion of them. The sample has some 230,000 clones, about 85% seen once. Trimming took 6 bases from V and 4 from J, leaving 12 bases between them. CDR1 and CDR2 (germline): SNHLY, FYNNEI. CDR3 size: 13 residues. The sample consisted of peripheral blood. The receptor's source is a woman in her 50s with COVID-19, enrolled during active disease. The V gene is TRBV2, the J gene TRBJ1-2; possible D gene TRBD1, 5 bases. CDR3 DNA: TGTGCCAGCAGGGCCAGGGTCGGCTATGGCTACACCTTC. As protein: CASRARVGYGYTF.